This T cell receptor (beta chain) was recovered during a study of CD8 T cells in Susac syndrome (dated by TCRdb to between 2019 and 2020). Notes on the research overall: Repertoire sequencing was used to test whether CD8+ T cell activation and differentiation in Susac syndrome was antigen driven. On the study overall, not on this receptor specifically: The number of individuals in the TCR sequencing and HLA analysis was recognized as being relatively small.

High-throughput TCR beta sequencing profiled peripheral blood CD8+ and CD4+ T cells from healthy donors, Susac syndrome patients and multiple sclerosis patients. The multiple sclerosis controls were treatment-naive patients who had stable or active relapsing-remitting disease and met the revised McDonald criteria. Bulk CD8+ and CD4+ T cells were purified magnetically by negative isolation, whereas CD8+ TEMRA cells were enriched by FACS. Blood was drawn into EDTA tubes, processed within 24 hours, and PBMCs were isolated by density gradient centrifugation. PBMCs destined for TCR sequencing were cryopreserved in liquid nitrogen and later thawed in a 37 °C water bath. A purity of at least 90% was achieved for sorted or isolated CD4+, CD8+ and CD8+ TEMRA cells. The germline V gene specifies MNHEY as CDR1 and SVGEGT as CDR2. V is cut by 6 bases and J by 1 base, and the space between the germline ends is 10 bases. Including cysteine and phenylalanine, the CDR3 has 14 amino acids. Only CDR3 DNA remains: 42 bases, in frame from the first base.

To note about this clonotype: Its antigen is unknown. One base away there is no much larger clone; base qualities are not given.

RNA was extracted using the RNeasy kit, and about 0.5 to 1 microgram was reverse transcribed with random hexamers. The immunoSEQ multiplex PCR assay, covering 54 Vbeta and 13 Jbeta segments, was used to amplify TCR beta CDR3 regions. Bias from PCR amplification was corrected by using a synthetic template baseline for primer optimization and for computational correction. Regarding the original processing steps: Reads were annotated to V, D and J genes according to IMGT and were analyzed with immunoSEQ Analyzer, with only productive sequences retained. To calculate clonality, Shannon entropy was normalized by log2 of the number of productive unique sequences and then subtracted from one. Public and private clones were assessed among the 100 most prevalent clones of each patient and control. Clones were defined as Susac-specific if absent from the healthy and MS cohorts, from roughly 1,100 published viral clones and from other ImmuneACCESS disease sequences. TCRdb took the public reads, trimmed them with fastp at Q25, ran MiXCR for clone calling and kept in-frame beta chains. Rows with one shared CDR3 protein collapse into an entry with the most common genes and DNA. The V and J calls come from TCRdb's annotation, not from the publication. The sample has approximately 140,000 distinct CDR3 sequences on record, approximately 95% of them singletons. About 0.11% of the sample comes from the top ten.

The chain joins TRBV6-2 or TRBV6-3 to TRBJ1-5, and the D gene may be TRBD1, 6 bases matching. The sequenced sample was CD4+ T cells from PBMCs. The TCR comes from a human donor with multiple sclerosis. The CDR3 region has the sequence CASRLTGSNQPQHF. Here is the DNA: TGTGCCAGCAGGTTGACAGGCAGCAATCAGCCCCAGCATTTT.